The text below deals with one TCR beta chain. Its antigen is unidentified. This same CDR3 is encoded by further DNA sequences in the sample. The entry originates in a study of shared clonotypes between healthy human individuals. Overall study results and limits: Compared with clonotypes that all four donors shared, non-shared clonotypes had lower generation probabilities.

The donor population consisted of healthy HIV-negative adults with no recent acute infections or vaccinations. Using immunoSEQ multiplex PCR, the repertoire was profiled, and TCRdb retains in-frame clones only, with some absent. The table has hundreds of thousands of clones, approximately 97% seen once. The CDR3 has 9 amino acids. Trimming took 3 bases from V and 8 from J, leaving 4 bases between them. Germline loops: CDR1 DFQATT, CDR2 SNEGSKA (reference sequence). The receptor was derived from a woman aged 25-40 years in good health. Sequencing used naive CD4+ T cells sorted from blood. Subset: CD45RA+ positively selected. This chain uses TRBV20-1 with TRBJ1-2, with D hard to call. As DNA, the CDR3 is TGCAGTGCTAGTAGGGGCTACACCTTC. Its protein is CSASRGYTF.